The 27 T cell receptor beta chains reported below all come from one sample, sequenced in a study of post-analysis software for immune sequencing data (dated by TCRdb to between 2014 and 2017). Library prep was done by PCR. Data came from an Illumina HiSeq 2500. To reduce PCR and sequencing biases, unique molecular identifiers were incorporated into the TCR beta cDNA libraries. TCRdb reprocessing: public reads trimmed at Q25 with fastp, clones called with MiXCR, in-frame beta chains kept. Duplicate CDR3 protein sequences are folded into a single record with the most common DNA and genes. Recorded for this sample are about 540,000 distinct CDR3 sequences; around 36% of them occurred a single time. 5% to 6% of the sample is held by the ten biggest clonotypes. Beyond this particular receptor, the publication reports: Significantly higher frequencies in patients than in controls were found for about five TRBV segments, including TRBV5-6, TRBV5-1 and TRBV20-1.

These receptors are not linked to any known antigen. The sequenced material came from blood. The receptor set was obtained from a girl between 2 and 17 years old with multiple sclerosis.

In its sample, this clonotype was seen a few times. The rearrangement links TRBV20-1 to TRBJ2-3; 12 positions match TRBD2. Trimming cost V 8 bases and J 0 bases; bases outside gene matches: 9. The germline CDR1 and CDR2 sequences are DFQATT and SNEGSKA (reference sequence). There are 16 residues in the CDR3. CDR3 sequence: CSSPGLAGTSTDTQYF. In DNA form, the CDR3 reads TGCAGTTCGCCCGGACTAGCGGGGACTAGCACAGATACGCAGTATTTT.

The chain employs TRBV5-4 and TRBJ2-1, with TRBD2 matching over 10 bases. The closer fit of TRBJ2-7 to the DNA end suggests the J call may be wrong. The CDR3 has 16 residues. Germline values: CDR1 SGHNT, CDR2 YYREEE (reference sequence). CDR3 amino acids: CASSLSGGASYNEQYF. The CDR3 nucleotides are TGTGCCAGCAGCTTGAGCGGGGGGGCCTCCTACAATGAGCAGTACTTC.

The chain couples TRBV11-2 to TRBJ2-4; D is tentatively TRBD1 or TRBD2 (5 bases each). Germline V CDR1 and CDR2: SGHAT, FQNNGV. There are 16 residues in the CDR3. The V and J ends lost 5 bases and 5 bases respectively, with 19 bases between them. The CDR3 region is CASSPTGWGMENIQYF. The CDR3 nucleotides are TGTGCCAGCAGCCCCACGGGGTGGGGCATGGAAAACATTCAGTACTTC.

The CDR3 reads CASSPFVGPGPIYEQYF. The CDR3, as DNA: TGTGCCAGCAGCCCCTTTGTGGGTCCCGGACCTATATACGAGCAGTACTTC. This sequence joins TRBV11-2 and TRBJ2-7; D gene uncertain. CDR1 and CDR2 (germline): SGHAT, FQNNGV. V lost 5 bases and J 4 bases, leaving 24 bases between the germline ends. The CDR3 contains 17 residues.

The chain couples TRBV29-1 to TRBJ2-2, with TRBD2 identical over 14 bases. The CDR3 consists of 16 residues. Germline V gene lookup returns CDR1 SQVTM and CDR2 ANQGSEA. J lost 5 bases, V lost 3 bases, and 5 bases had no gene match. Here the CDR3 DNA reads TGCAGCGTTGATGGGACTAGCGGGGGCCCAACCGGGGAGCTGTTTTTT. It encodes CSVDGTSGGPTGELFF.

This clonotype showed up just a few times. The chain recombines TRBV9 with TRBJ1-6; no clear D gene. The CDR3 extends over 13 amino acids. Per the germline V gene, CDR1 is SGDLS and CDR2 is YYNGEE. V was cut by 7 bases and J by 7 bases, with 12 bases left in between. CDR3 sequence: CASAPWGNSPLHF. In DNA form, the CDR3 reads TGTGCCAGCGCCCCGTGGGGAAATTCACCCCTCCACTTT.

This clonotype has just a few counts. The chain links TRBV5-5 to TRBJ2-5, with D uncertain. The germline CDR1 and CDR2 sequences are SGHKS and YYEKEE (reference sequence). The CDR3 is made up of 13 amino acids. V lost 2 bases and J 1 base, leaving 6 bases between the germline ends. The CDR3 loop reads CASSFQAQETQYF. CDR3 DNA: TGTGCCAGCAGCTTTCAGGCCCAAGAGACCCAGTACTTC.

This rearrangement joins TRBV12-5 to TRBJ2-1; 9 bases line up with TRBD1. Trimming at V came to 3 bases and at J to 13 bases, leaving 10 bases not matched to a gene. Germline CDR1 is LGHNT and CDR2 is FRNRAP. There are 14 residues in the CDR3. This CDR3 reads CASGFEPDRGCQFF. The CDR3 region has the DNA TGTGCTAGTGGTTTCGAGCCCGACAGGGGGTGTCAGTTCTTC.

The chain joins TRBV5-5 to TRBJ2-3, with D possibly TRBD1 on 5 matching bases. Germline assignment: CDR1 SGHKS and CDR2 YYEKEE (reference sequence). This CDR3 has 14 residues. Trimming removed 1 base from V and 4 bases from J, with 10 bases in between. CDR3 DNA: TGTGCCAGCAGCTTGAGCAGGGATCCAGATACGCAGTATTTT. Its protein product is CASSLSRDPDTQYF.

The chain carries TRBV29-1 and TRBJ2-1; 10 positions agree with TRBD2. The J segment lost 6 bases and the V segment lost 3 bases, leaving 5 bases of the junction unmatched. The V gene's germline CDR1 is SQVTM and CDR2 ANQGSEA. The CDR3 is 14 residues long. For the CDR3, the DNA is TGCAGCGTTGAGTGGACTAGCGGCTTCAATGAGCAGTTCTTC. This gives the protein CSVEWTSGFNEQFF.

Concerning this clonotype: Relative to the germline gene, one junction end is altered; a read error may explain this. The J gene is TRBJ1-1, the V gene TRBV12-3 or TRBV12-4; TRBD1 is a possible D gene (5 bases). This CDR3 has 12 amino acids. The CDR3 DNA reads TGTGCCGGCAGTTTAGGGGTTACTGAAGCTTTCTTT. This translates into CAGSLGVTEAFF.

This clonotype was detected only a few times. This chain links TRBV5-1 with TRBJ2-1; maybe TRBD2 (6 bases). V lost 7 bases and J 7 bases, leaving 18 bases between the germline ends. CDR3 length: 14 amino acids. Germline V lookup: CDR1 SGHRS, CDR2 YFSETQ. The CDR3 DNA reads TGCGCCAGCTACCCCCGGGGCGCGGGGAATGAGCAGTTCTTC. Its protein product is CASYPRGAGNEQFF.

The rearrangement links TRBV15 to TRBJ2-7; D is possibly TRBD2 (6 bases). The CDR3 spans 12 residues. Germline values: CDR1 LNHNV, CDR2 YYDKDF (reference sequence). Deletions cut 4 bases from V and 5 bases from J, with 9 bases between. The CDR3: CATSKWEDEQYF. The CDR3 coding sequence is TGTGCCACCAGCAAATGGGAGGACGAGCAGTACTTC.

This clonotype was seen ten or more times. CDR3 in amino acids: CSARDGSGGPQPQHF. DNA of the CDR3: TGCAGTGCTAGAGACGGTTCAGGGGGCCCCCAGCCCCAGCATTTT. V gene TRBV20-1 combines with J gene TRBJ1-5; 8 bases line up with TRBD1. This CDR3 spans 15 amino acids. V trimming: 0 bases; J trimming: 7 bases; junction bases outside the gene matches: 8. Germline CDR1 DFQATT, CDR2 SNEGSKA (reference sequence).

This sequence joins TRBV20-1 and TRBJ2-5; D is possibly TRBD1 (5 bases). The V gene's germline CDR1 is DFQATT and CDR2 SNEGSKA (reference sequence). V lost 3 bases to trimming and J lost 11 bases, with 22 bases between them. The CDR3 sequence is 14 residues long. CDR3 amino acids: CSASLQGSYNEQYF. DNA of the CDR3: TGCAGTGCTAGTCTGCAGGGTTCATACAATGAGCAGTACTTC.

The chain joins TRBV15 to TRBJ2-1, with 7 bases matching TRBD1. The germline CDR1 and CDR2 sequences are LNHNV and YYDKDF (reference sequence). This CDR3 is built from 14 residues. V lost 3 bases and J lost 10; bases outside the gene matches: 9. This chain's CDR3 is CATSSRQGPYEQFF. DNA of the CDR3: TGTGCCACCAGCAGTAGACAGGGCCCCTACGAGCAGTTCTTC.

The chain combines TRBV29-1 with TRBJ2-3; D is undetermined. Trimming pared 6 bases from V and 2 bases from J, leaving 6 bases between. The germline V gene encodes CDR1 SQVTM and CDR2 ANQGSEA. The CDR3 length is 11 residues. CDR3 protein: CSVEATDTQYF. The CDR3 nucleotides read TGCAGCGTCGAGGCCACAGATACGCAGTATTTT.

This sequence joins TRBV20-1 and TRBJ2-1; 8 nucleotides match TRBD2. The V gene end was trimmed by 6 bases and the J gene end by 8 bases; junction bases not matched to a gene: 12. Per germline, CDR1 DFQATT and CDR2 SNEGSKA (reference sequence). This CDR3 comprises 14 residues. The CDR3 loop is CSAGEGGLAHEQFF. CDR3 nucleotide sequence: TGCAGTGCGGGGGAAGGAGGACTAGCCCATGAGCAGTTCTTC.

V is TRBV13 and J is TRBJ2-7; TRBD1 aligns across 11 bases. Germline lookup yields CDR1 PRHDT and CDR2 FYEKMQ (reference sequence). This CDR3 contains 12 residues. Trimming removed 9 bases from V and 6 bases from J; junction bases left unmatched: 4. CDR3 residues: CASGQGAREQYF. The CDR3 DNA is TGTGCCAGTGGACAGGGGGCGCGCGAGCAGTACTTC.

This clonotype has only a few counts. This rearrangement joins TRBV28 to TRBJ2-3, with TRBD2 identical over 8 bases. CDR1 is MDHEN and CDR2 is SYDVKM in the germline V gene. V was clipped by 10 bases and J by 4 bases; unmatched bases: 7. This CDR3 spans 13 amino acids. CDR3 in DNA: TGTGCCACCCGGGGGGGAGGTCCAGATACGCAGTATTTT. Amino acid sequence: CATRGGGPDTQYF.

Only one count was recorded for this clonotype. The chain recombines TRBV20-1 with TRBJ2-4, with 7 bases matching TRBD1. Looked up from germline, CDR1 is DFQATT and CDR2 is SNEGSKA (reference sequence). This CDR3 spans 15 amino acids. After removal of 1 base from V and 0 bases from J, the junction contained 3 bases not matched to a gene. In DNA form, the CDR3 reads TGCAGTGCTAGAGGCGAGGGGGCAGCCAAAAACATTCAGTACTTC. Encoded protein: CSARGEGAAKNIQYF.

The chain combines TRBV5-1 with TRBJ1-1; perhaps TRBD1 as D (6 bases). The CDR3 totals 18 residues. Looked up from germline, CDR1 is SGHRS and CDR2 is YFSETQ. V lost 0 bases, J lost 1 base, and 19 bases lay in between. The chain's CDR3 is CASSLGPGRGPGNTEAFF. The CDR3 bases are TGCGCCAGCAGCTTGGGTCCGGGTCGGGGGCCGGGGAACACTGAAGCTTTCTTT.

This clonotype was counted a few times. The rearrangement links TRBV20-1 to TRBJ2-5; 7 bases are shared with TRBD1. The tail of the sequence fits TRBJ2-7 better, so the J call may be wrong. Germline V CDR1 and CDR2: DFQATT, SNEGSKA (reference sequence). CDR3 length: 14 amino acids. DNA of the CDR3: TGCAGTGCTAGAGAGGGCAGGGGGATAGGCGAGCAGTACTTC. Translation: CSAREGRGIGEQYF.

V gene TRBV10-3 combines with J gene TRBJ1-1; the D gene is possibly TRBD1 (5 bases). CDR3 length: 16 residues. Trimming shortened V by 0 bases and J by 1 base, and 12 bases separated the two germline ends. Per germline, CDR1 ENHRY and CDR2 SYGVKD. The CDR3 protein is CAISESKGAANTEAFF. Here the CDR3 DNA reads TGTGCCATCAGTGAGTCGAAAGGGGCAGCGAACACTGAAGCTTTCTTT.

The chain recombines TRBV7-2 with TRBJ1-2, with D maybe TRBD1 (5 bases). Germline CDR1 is SGHTA and CDR2 is FQGNSA. Trimming stripped 1 base from V and 3 bases from J, with 15 bases between. CDR3 length: 16 amino acids. In DNA form, the CDR3 reads TGTGCCAGCAGCTTAGATGGGGCATCCTGGGACTATGGCTACACCTTC. Translated, it gives CASSLDGASWDYGYTF. The full variable domain, with the rest looked up from reference TRBV7-2 and TRBJ1-2, is GAGVSQSPSNKVTEKGKDVELRCDPISGHTALYWYRQSLGQGLEFLIYFQGNSAPDKSGLPSDRFSAERTGGSVSTLTIQRTQQEDSAVYLCASSLDGASWDYGYTFGSGTRLTVV.

The chain joins TRBV6-1 to TRBJ2-7; D possibly uses TRBD1 or TRBD2 (5 bases each). The V gene's germline CDR1 is MNHNS and CDR2 SASEGT. Trimming stripped 6 bases from V and 0 bases from J, with 18 bases between. CDR3 length equals 16 residues. Written as DNA, the CDR3 is TGTGCCAGCAGCCGAAATTCCGGGACCACCTCCTACGAGCAGTACTTC. It is translated as CASSRNSGTTSYEQYF.

The chain is built from TRBV5-1 and TRBJ2-4; D is perhaps TRBD1 (6 bases). Matching the DNA end better, TRBJ2-5 makes the J call doubtful. Germline CDR1 reads SGHRS; CDR2 reads YFSETQ. The CDR3 totals 16 residues. DNA of the CDR3: TGCGCCAGCAGCTTAATCCTACAGGGAGCCCAAGAGACCCAGTACTTC. Encoded protein: CASSLILQGAQETQYF.